Presented here are 14 T cell receptor beta chains from one specimen sequenced in a study of OX40 agonist ivuxolimab in advanced cancers. Clones were read by immunoSEQ multiplex PCR, and TCRdb kept only the in-frame ones, dropping some. In the table there are over 7,500 clones, 60% to 80% of which are singletons. The starting material was CD4+ or CD8+ T cells sorted from blood, obtained in a trial of the OX40 agonist ivuxolimab. These receptors were obtained from an adult with an advanced solid tumor such as melanoma, head and neck, liver or kidney cancer.

This clone was counted once. The rearrangement joins TRBV6-1 to TRBJ2-1; D is undetermined. Germline loops: CDR1 MNHNS, CDR2 SASEGT. V lost 3 bases and J lost 0, with 9 bases in between. This CDR3 is 15 amino acids long. The CDR3 loop is CASSEARNSYNEQFF. The CDR3 region has the DNA TGTGCCAGCAGTGAGGCCAGAAACTCCTACAATGAGCAGTTCTTC.

This chain joins TRBV5-1 and TRBJ2-2; 8 bases fit TRBD2. Germline lookup yields CDR1 SGHRS and CDR2 YFSETQ. The V gene end was trimmed by 6 bases and the J gene end by 1 base; junction bases not matched to a gene: 8. The CDR3 is 16 amino acids. CDR3 DNA: TGCGCCAGCAAGAAAGGACTAGCCAAGAACACCGGGGAGCTGTTTTTT. The encoded protein is CASKKGLAKNTGELFF.

The chain couples TRBV6-5 to TRBJ1-5; D remains unclear. Trimming cost V 6 bases and J 4 bases, with 13 bases left between them. The V gene's germline CDR1 is MNHEY and CDR2 SVGAGI. The length of the CDR3 is 14 residues. CDR3 residues: CASSPTEWNQPQHF. The CDR3 coding sequence is TGTGCCAGCAGCCCCACCGAATGGAATCAGCCCCAGCATTTT.

The chain uses TRBV28 and TRBJ1-1; D might be TRBD1 (6 bases). Trimming removed 6 bases from V and 5 bases from J, with 19 bases in between. The CDR3 loop spans 15 amino acids. Germline CDR1 reads MDHEN; CDR2 reads SYDVKM. CDR3 nucleotides: TGTGCCAGCAGACCCTACGGGGGCCGGGGTACTGAAGCTTTCTTT. This translates into CASRPYGGRGTEAFF.

The CDR3 DNA reads as TGCAGCGTTGAGAAAGGGGGGGTCACTGAAGCTTTCTTT. This gives the protein CSVEKGGVTEAFF. The chain is built from TRBV29-1 and TRBJ1-1; D possibly corresponds to TRBD1 (6 bases). This CDR3 spans 13 amino acids. Germline CDR1 reads SQVTM; CDR2 reads ANQGSEA. The V end lost 3 bases, the J end lost 4 bases, and 12 bases lay between the germline ends.

The gene calls are TRBV7-3 and TRBJ2-3, with TRBD2 matching over 10 bases. The CDR3 contains 17 residues. The J segment lost 3 bases and the V segment lost 1 base, leaving 7 bases of the junction unmatched. In germline, CDR1 is SGHTA, CDR2 FQGTGA. CDR3 nucleotide sequence: TGTGCCAGCAGCTTAATAGCGGGAGGTCCCCAAACAGATACGCAGTATTTT. Translated: CASSLIAGGPQTDTQYF.

Of note for this clone: The DNA is omitted, as the CDR3 cannot be located on it reliably, and the CDR3 follows TCRdb's listing. The V call is TRBV19, the J call TRBJ2-1; TRBD1, as called in the table, went unchecked against the DNA. Germline V lookup: CDR1 LNHDA, CDR2 SQIVND (reference sequence). Ends included, the CDR3 has 15 residues. The CDR3 loop reads CASTSDSSSYNEQFF.

The chain recombines TRBV27 with TRBJ2-1; the match to TRBD2 covers 10 bases. In germline, CDR1 is MNHEY, CDR2 SMNVEV (reference sequence). The CDR3 has 15 residues. V lost 2 bases and J lost 8; bases outside the gene matches: 6. DNA for the CDR3: TGTGCCAGCAGTTTAGTGTCTAGCGGGAGAGATGAGCAGTTCTTC. Amino acid sequence: CASSLVSSGRDEQFF.

This clone ranks as medium-sized. The chain joins TRBV5-4 to TRBJ1-1; perhaps TRBD1 as D (6 bases). V was shortened by 4 bases and J by 6 bases, with 10 bases between the two germline ends. The CDR3 is made up of 12 amino acids. From germline, CDR1 is SGHNT and CDR2 YYREEE (reference sequence). The DNA for the CDR3 is TGTGCCAGCAGCAGGGGGGGATCTGAAGCTTTCTTT. It is translated as CASSRGGSEAFF.

The chain links TRBV7-3 to TRBJ2-1, with TRBD2 matching 9 bases. V trimming: 6 bases; J trimming: 6 bases; junction bases outside the gene matches: 9. This CDR3 has 15 amino acids. The germline V gene has CDR1 SGHTA and CDR2 FQGTGA. The CDR3 DNA follows: TGTGCCAGCAGTCCCGCCGGGACTAGCAGCAATGAGCAGTTCTTC. Its translation: CASSPAGTSSNEQFF.

The chain couples TRBV4-1 to TRBJ2-7, with 11 positions matching TRBD2. V was clipped by 0 bases and J by 4 bases; unmatched bases: 8. Per the germline V gene, CDR1 is MGHRA and CDR2 is YSYEKL. The CDR3 is 17 residues long. CDR3 in DNA: TGCGCCAGCAGCCAAGATTCTAGCGGGAGGTTGACGTACGAGCAGTACTTC. As protein: CASSQDSSGRLTYEQYF.

This chain links TRBV11-2 with TRBJ1-5; 9 bases are a match to TRBD1. In germline, CDR1 is SGHAT, CDR2 FQNNGV. The CDR3 contains 15 residues. Trimming cost V 0 bases and J 5 bases; bases outside gene matches: 2. CDR3 amino acids: CASSLDWDRDQPQHF. The DNA of the CDR3 is TGTGCCAGCAGCTTAGATTGGGACAGGGATCAGCCCCAGCATTTT.

This chain connects TRBV7-6 to TRBJ2-1; TRBD2 matches at 8 bases. This CDR3 is built from 15 residues. Germline CDR1 is SGHVS and CDR2 is FNYEAQ. V lost 2 bases, J lost 8 bases, and 8 bases stayed unmatched. CDR3 amino acids: CASSLRFGRADEQFF. The CDR3 region has the DNA TGTGCCAGCAGCTTAAGGTTCGGGAGGGCCGATGAGCAGTTCTTC.

The gene calls are TRBV7-9 and TRBJ1-3; TRBD1 might be the D (6 bases). The CDR3 spans 17 residues. The germline CDR1 and CDR2 sequences are SEHNR and FQNEAQ (reference sequence). V lost 11 bases, J lost 2 bases, and 25 bases lay in between. CDR3 in DNA: TGTGCCCCCAAAGGTATTGGGGGGGGGCTTCCTGGAAACACCATATATTTT. It specifies CAPKGIGGGLPGNTIYF.